This TCR beta chain was identified during a study of CD8 T cells in ankylosing spondylitis (dated by TCRdb to about 2017). In the study overall: To find TCR variants linked to disease, the study profiled T cell receptor beta repertoires in ankylosing spondylitis patients and healthy donors. The full study cohort comprised some 27 ankylosing spondylitis patients and some 100 healthy donors. Samples of peripheral blood were taken, and for ankylosing spondylitis patients, synovial fluid was collected as well.

Summary of the overall study and its limitations: The disease-linked clones had a CD8+ phenotype and were found at relatively low frequencies in peripheral blood. A TCR beta motif of seven or eight highly homologous amino acid variants appeared characteristic of blood from ankylosing spondylitis patients. Some of the motif variants had been reported before in the synovial fluid and blood of reactive arthritis patients, a finding that suggests common disease-initiation mechanisms. According to the report, matched synovial fluid samples from ankylosing spondylitis patients were significantly enriched for the disease-linked clones.

CDR3 length: 13 amino acids, cysteine to phenylalanine. Just CDR3 DNA is preserved here, 39 bases in frame from base 1. As encoded in the germline V gene (reference sequence), CDR1 is DFQATT while CDR2 is SNEGSKA. The junction carries 17 bases between V and J, which are trimmed by 5 bases and 6 bases respectively. The sequencer listed for this sample is Illumina MiSeq. Quantitative 5'-RACE with molecular barcodes was the method used to prepare the TCR beta libraries. On the authors' methods: A new computational method, built on a probabilistic model of VDJ rearrangement, was used to identify disease-linked TCR variants. In TCRdb, the public reads were trimmed at Q25 with fastp and aligned with MiXCR, with productive beta chains retained. Rows with a matching CDR3 protein are joined into one entry that keeps the most common DNA and genes. What appears here as the V and J calls and clone size reflects TCRdb's work, not the paper's. Counted in this sample were around 22,000 distinct CDR3 sequences; under 15% of them appeared once. The ten largest make up less than 35% of the sample.

The table lists this clonotype with many counts. This receptor's antigen is unknown. Base qualities are not at hand, and no much larger clone is one base apart. This TCR came from a male donor with ankylosing spondylitis or in good health (not recorded which). Material for sequencing was blood. The rearranged chain carries TRBV20-1 and TRBJ2-7; possibly the D gene is TRBD2, per 6 matching bases. The DNA reads as follows: TGCAGTGCTGGGCGGGGACGCGTGTTCGAGCAGTACTTC. Translated, it reads CSAGRGRVFEQYF.